These T cell receptor beta chains were read from a single sample in a study of blood T cell repertoires in COVID-19. Data came from immunoSEQ multiplex PCR; TCRdb stores just in-frame clones and leaves some out. The sample lists 50,000 to 85,000 clones, over 80% seen once, with around 6.7% in the top ten. The material sequenced was peripheral blood. The source of these receptors is a human donor in a cohort sampled during active COVID-19. CDR3s include the opening cysteine and the closing phenylalanine or tryptophan. The order of the fields is V gene, J gene, clone size, D gene, CDR3 protein, CDR3 DNA. The D gene is left open where the match is weak. Size is stated for part of the rows, as once, few or many counts, or as a class when the clone is expanded.

TRBV10-3	TRBJ2-7	NA	NA	CAIATGDFYEQYF	TGTGCCATCGCAACAGGGGACTTTTACGAGCAGTACTTC
TRBV18	TRBJ2-1	NA	NA	CASSPGRTNEQFF	TGTGCCAGCTCACCAGGGAGGACCAATGAGCAGTTCTTC
TRBV19	TRBJ2-1	NA	NA	CASSFTSRRPYNEQFF	TGTGCCAGTAGTTTTACTAGCCGCCGTCCCTACAATGAGCAGTTCTTC
TRBV7-3	TRBJ2-2	NA	NA	CASSTTVPNTGELFF	TGTGCCAGCAGCACCACAGTCCCGAACACCGGGGAGCTGTTTTTT
TRBV7-8	TRBJ1-2	NA	NA	CASSLVAGPGYGYTF	TGTGCCAGCAGCTTAGTCGCAGGGCCAGGCTATGGCTACACCTTC
TRBV19	TRBJ2-3	NA	NA	CASSLFAEKTDTQYF	TGTGCCAGTAGTCTGTTCGCGGAAAAGACAGATACGCAGTATTTT
TRBV6-5	TRBJ1-1	NA	NA	CASSYGGATEAFF	TGTGCCAGCAGTTACGGGGGGGCGACTGAAGCTTTCTTT
TRBV5-1	TRBJ2-3	NA	TRBD1	CASSPTGGRDTQYF	TGCGCCAGCAGCCCGACAGGGGGCAGGGATACGCAGTATTTT
TRBV28	TRBJ2-1	NA	TRBD1	CASSPPGQGASYEQFF	TGTGCCAGCAGTCCCCCAGGACAGGGGGCTTCGTATGAGCAGTTCTTC
TRBV27	TRBJ1-5	NA	NA	CASSLYPGGNQPQHF	TGTGCCAGCAGTTTATACCCCGGGGGAAATCAGCCCCAGCATTTT
TRBV11-2	TRBJ1-1	NA	TRBD1	CASSSPFGTGANTEAFF	TGTGCCAGCAGCTCCCCCTTCGGGACAGGGGCGAACACTGAAGCTTTCTTT
TRBV7-3	TRBJ1-6	NA	NA	CASSPEPWTVGSPLHF	TGTGCCAGCAGCCCGGAACCGTGGACAGTCGGGTCACCCCTCCACTTT
TRBV7-6	TRBJ2-5	NA	TRBD2	CASSPGSGRQETQYF	TGTGCCAGCAGCCCAGGTAGCGGGAGACAAGAGACCCAGTACTTC
TRBV15	TRBJ1-2	NA	NA	CATSRDLGGWDYGYTF	TGTGCCACCAGCAGAGATCTGGGGGGTTGGGACTATGGCTACACCTTC
TRBV19	TRBJ1-2	NA	NA	CASQQAAGYYGYTF	TGTGCCAGCCAGCAGGCCGCAGGGTACTATGGCTACACCTTC
TRBV6-6	TRBJ2-7	NA	NA	CASSLTDSYEQYF	TGTGCCAGCAGTTTAACAGACTCCTACGAGCAGTACTTC
TRBV6-2/TRBV6-3	TRBJ2-7	once	TRBD1	CASSYSRDRSFTASYEQYF	TGTGCCAGCAGTTACTCCCGGGACAGGTCCTTTACGGCGTCCTACGAGCAGTACTTC